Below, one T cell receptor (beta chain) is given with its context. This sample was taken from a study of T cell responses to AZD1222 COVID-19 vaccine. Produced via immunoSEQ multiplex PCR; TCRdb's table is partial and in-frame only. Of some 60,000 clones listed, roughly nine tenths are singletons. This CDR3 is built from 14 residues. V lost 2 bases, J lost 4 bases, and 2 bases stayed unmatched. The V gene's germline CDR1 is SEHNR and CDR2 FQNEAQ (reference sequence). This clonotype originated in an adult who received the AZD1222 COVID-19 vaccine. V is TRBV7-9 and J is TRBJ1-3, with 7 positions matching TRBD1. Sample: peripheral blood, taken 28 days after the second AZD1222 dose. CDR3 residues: CASSLQGEGNTIYF. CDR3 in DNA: TGTGCCAGCAGCTTACAGGGGGAAGGAAACACCATATATTTT.